This entry lists 18 T cell receptor beta chains sequenced from one sample in a study of T cell responses to AZD1222 COVID-19 vaccine. Generated by immunoSEQ multiplex PCR, the TCRdb table keeps only in-frame clones and is missing some. The table includes approximately 120,000 clones, 70% to 90% detected once. This material consisted of peripheral blood, taken on day 0 of AZD1222 vaccination. All receptors come from an adult in good health.

The rearrangement uses TRBV30 and TRBJ1-5, with D possibly matching TRBD1 (6 bases). From germline, CDR1 is GTSNPN and CDR2 SVGIG (reference sequence). The V gene lost 5 bases and the J gene lost 7 bases, with 15 bases spanning the gap. This CDR3 is 13 amino acids long. The CDR3 is CAWGATGQQPQHF. The CDR3 DNA reads as TGTGCCTGGGGGGCCACAGGACAGCAGCCCCAGCATTTT.

V usage is TRBV27 and J usage is TRBJ1-2, with TRBD1 as a possible D gene (5 bases). The CDR3 length is 15 residues. Deletions cut 6 bases from V and 8 bases from J, with 22 bases between. Per the germline V gene, CDR1 is MNHEY and CDR2 is SMNVEV (reference sequence). The CDR3 sequence: CASSLLSGTNGGYTF. Written as DNA, the CDR3 is TGTGCCAGCAGCCTGTTATCCGGGACGAACGGAGGCTACACCTTC.

In nucleotides, the CDR3 is TGTGCCACCAGTGATCCTGGCCCCGGGCGGGAGAAGGTATACAATGAGCAGTTCTTC. Its protein is CATSDPGPGREKVYNEQFF. The chain recombines TRBV24-1 with TRBJ2-1, with 7 nucleotides matching TRBD2. The J segment lost 4 bases and the V segment lost 3 bases, leaving 17 bases of the junction unmatched. CDR1 is KGHDR and CDR2 is SFDVKD in the germline V gene. There are 19 residues in the CDR3.

The CDR3 region has the DNA TGTGCCTGGAGTGTAGGGCTAGCGGGAGTACGCGAGCAGTACTTC. It translates to CAWSVGLAGVREQYF. The chain employs TRBV30 and TRBJ2-7; 10 bases match TRBD2. Germline V gives CDR1 GTSNPN, CDR2 SVGIG (reference sequence). After removal of 0 bases from V and 6 bases from J, the junction contained 8 bases not matched to a gene. This CDR3 has 15 residues.

V gene TRBV5-1 combines with J gene TRBJ2-1, with a possible D match to TRBD1 (5 bases). Germline V gene data show CDR1 as SGHRS and CDR2 as YFSETQ. With 3 bases removed from V and 10 bases from J, the gap between germline ends came to 14 bases. The CDR3 totals 13 residues. CDR3 bases: TGCGCCAGCAGCTCAAACCAGGGTAACGAGCAGTTCTTC. Its protein is CASSSNQGNEQFF. Full variable domain (rest looked up from reference TRBV5-1 and TRBJ2-1): KAGVTQTPRYLIKTRGQQVTLSCSPISGHRSVSWYQQTPGQGLQFLFEYFSETQRNKGNFPGRFSGRQFSNSRSEMNVSTLELGDSALYLCASSSNQGNEQFFGPGTRLTVL.

The chain recombines TRBV9 with TRBJ2-1; possibly TRBD2 for D (7 bases). The V end lost 0 bases, the J end lost 4 bases, and 29 bases lay between the germline ends. The CDR3 length is 21 residues. Looked up from germline, CDR1 is SGDLS and CDR2 is YYNGEE. CDR3 nucleotide sequence: TGTGCCAGCAGCGTAGCTATTGCCCTCGCGGGGGCCACCCCGGGATACAATGAGCAGTTCTTC. The encoded protein is CASSVAIALAGATPGYNEQFF.

The rearrangement links TRBV27 to TRBJ2-7; TRBD2 is a possible D gene (5 bases). V was trimmed by 7 bases and J by 3 bases, leaving 16 bases between them. The CDR3 spans 14 residues. Germline-derived CDR1 and CDR2 are MNHEY and SMNVEV (reference sequence). CDR3 DNA: TGTGCCAGCAAAGAAGACTGGGGAGACTACGAGCAGTACTTC. Amino acids: CASKEDWGDYEQYF.

The chain recombines TRBV7-9 with TRBJ2-2, with TRBD2 matching 7 bases. Germline-derived CDR1 and CDR2 are SEHNR and FQNEAQ (reference sequence). The CDR3 is 16 amino acids. The trim removed 6 bases at V and 1 base at J, leaving 8 bases unmatched. The CDR3, as DNA: TGTGCCAGCAGTGTGGCGAGCGGGAAGAACACCGGGGAGCTGTTTTTT. Translated, it gives CASSVASGKNTGELFF.

The chain joins TRBV7-2 to TRBJ2-1, with 8 bases lining up with TRBD1. Germline V CDR1 and CDR2: SGHTA, FQGNSA. J gave up 3 bases and V 7 bases, and 8 bases lay outside the gene matches. CDR3 length: 15 amino acids. CDR3 DNA sequence: TGTGCCAGCAACCTCCGTGGACAGGGCTACAATGAGCAGTTCTTC. Translation: CASNLRGQGYNEQFF.

V and J are TRBV27 and TRBJ2-3; 10 bases map to TRBD2. The CDR3 sequence is 15 residues long. In germline, CDR1 is MNHEY, CDR2 SMNVEV (reference sequence). The trim removed 7 bases at V and 5 bases at J, leaving 9 bases unmatched. This chain's CDR3 is CASTLTSGSIDTQYF. CDR3 sequence (DNA): TGTGCCAGCACCCTGACTAGCGGGTCAATAGATACGCAGTATTTT.

This clone was counted a few times. V gene TRBV6-5 combines with J gene TRBJ1-5; a weak D match, TRBD1 (6 bases). In germline, CDR1 is MNHEY, CDR2 SVGAGI. V dropped 6 bases and J dropped 1 base, with 10 bases sitting between them. The CDR3 is made up of 14 amino acids. The CDR3 bases are TGTGCCAGCAGGCTCGACAGGAGCAATCAGCCCCAGCATTTT. It encodes CASRLDRSNQPQHF.

V and J are TRBV4-1 and TRBJ2-3, with 8 nucleotides matching TRBD2. This CDR3 has 17 residues. Per germline, CDR1 MGHRA and CDR2 YSYEKL. The junction had 17 bases not matched to a gene; V was cut back by 8 bases and J by 4 bases. The CDR3 protein is CASSLQRAPGGADTQYF. As DNA, the CDR3 is TGCGCCAGCTCCCTTCAGCGGGCCCCCGGGGGGGCAGATACGCAGTATTTT.

V is TRBV9 and J is TRBJ1-6; D call uncertain. The CDR3 covers 14 residues. Germline loops: CDR1 SGDLS, CDR2 YYNGEE. Trimming left V 1 base short and J 7 bases short, with 9 bases between. The CDR3 protein is CASSVREQNSPLHF. The DNA of the CDR3 is TGTGCCAGCAGCGTAAGGGAACAGAATTCACCCCTCCACTTT. The full variable domain, completed using reference TRBV9 and TRBJ1-6, is DSGVTQTPKHLITATGQRVTLRCSPRSGDLSVYWYQQSLDQGLQFLIQYYNGEERAKGNILERFSAQQFPDLHSELNLSSLELGDSALYFCASSVREQNSPLHFGNGTRLTVT.

V usage is TRBV7-3 and J usage is TRBJ2-1; TRBD2 matches 7 bases. Germline-derived CDR1 and CDR2 are SGHTA and FQGTGA. Trimming took 3 bases from V and 5 from J; bases not matched to a gene: 4. This CDR3 contains 14 residues. The CDR3 reads CASSFTAGHNEQFF. CDR3 DNA: TGTGCCAGCAGCTTTACAGCGGGGCACAATGAGCAGTTCTTC.

This clone was counted between two and nine times. V and J are TRBV30 and TRBJ1-6; possible D gene TRBD1, 6 bases. The CDR3 spans 15 residues. V was shortened by 0 bases and J by 8 bases, with 14 bases between the two germline ends. The germline V gene encodes CDR1 GTSNPN and CDR2 SVGIG (reference sequence). The CDR3 spells CAWSVGGSFDSPLHF. The CDR3 DNA reads as TGTGCCTGGAGTGTAGGGGGTTCATTCGATTCACCCCTCCACTTT.

In this sample, this clone turned up a few times. This rearrangement joins TRBV5-4 to TRBJ1-6, with D perhaps TRBD1 (6 bases). Germline V CDR1 and CDR2: SGHNT, YYREEE (reference sequence). The V gene lost 4 bases and the J gene lost 1 base, with 12 bases spanning the gap. CDR3 length: 16 amino acids. CDR3 sequence (DNA): TGTGCCAGCAGCGGACAGTTCCAGTCCTATAATTCACCCCTCCACTTT. Translation gives CASSGQFQSYNSPLHF.

CDR3 in amino acids: CASTIGTGENGYTF. Here the CDR3 DNA reads TGCGCCAGCACCATAGGGACAGGGGAAAATGGCTACACCTTC. This chain joins TRBV5-1 and TRBJ1-2; TRBD1 matches at 10 bases. This CDR3 spans 14 amino acids. V shed 6 bases and J 6 bases; nucleotides not matched to a gene: 8. Germline V gene data show CDR1 as SGHRS and CDR2 as YFSETQ.

The chain uses TRBV5-4 and TRBJ1-6, with TRBD1 matching 9 bases. V lost 2 bases and J lost 5; bases outside the gene matches: 2. Germline V gene data show CDR1 as SGHNT and CDR2 as YYREEE (reference sequence). The CDR3 has 15 amino acids. CDR3 loop: CASSLGQGNNSPLHF. CDR3 nucleotide sequence: TGTGCCAGCAGCTTAGGACAGGGGAATAATTCACCCCTCCACTTT.